This TCR beta chain originates from a study of human T cells and chemical hapten exposure. Study-wide background: Small pooled library volume differences chiefly drove per-sample TCR yield variation.

Germline-derived CDR1 and CDR2 are DFQATT and SNEGSKA (reference sequence). This CDR3 comprises 16 residues. The germline V and J ends were trimmed by 6 bases and 1 base, with 21 bases remaining between them. As the library was built, unique molecular identifiers were attached to individual cDNA molecules. Original handling: Sample-level TCR yields exhibited a median of roughly 96,000, with a range of 23,224 to 690,600. Each CDR3 protein is one row after TCRdb ran MiXCR on the RACE reads. None of the V and J calls come from the authors' own analysis; TCRdb made them. The repertoire holds about 77,000 distinct CDR3 sequences, around 9.4% seen once, with 1.7% in the top ten. Details on this clonotype: Its antigen is unknown. A read error may explain this, as a much larger clone is one base away.

As for time point: healthy volunteer bleed at 6 weeks. Extraction yielded total RNA from whole blood (unfractionated). Study outcomes and limitations: TCRs at a frequency above 1 in 1000 stayed unchanged with DPC sensitization.

The V gene is TRBV20-1, the J gene TRBJ1-1; possibly TRBD1 for D (5 bases). The specimen was whole blood. This TCR derives from a female donor in good health. Some clones in this sample may be carry-over from other donors' samples. CDR3 loop: CSAKRRVRGGNTEAFF. CDR3 coding DNA: TGCAGTGCGAAGAGACGAGTCCGGGGGGGGAACACTGAAGCTTTCTTT.